This passage covers 26 T cell receptor beta chains from one sample sequenced in a study of Graves' ophthalmopathy and Graves' hyperthyroidism. Amplifying from RNA transcripts, the study obtained TCR beta CDR3 regions. In the first round, RT-PCR was carried out with HTBI primers, and a multiplex PCR formed the second round. TCRdb re-called the multiplex PCR reads through MiXCR, storing one row per CDR3 protein. The sample lists roughly 300,000 distinct CDR3 sequences; about a sixth were seen once. Sequenced material: peripheral blood. These receptor sequences come from an adult man with Graves' ophthalmopathy.

This clonotype occurred a few times. The rearrangement joins TRBV27 to TRBJ2-5, with 7 bases lining up with TRBD1. V shed 7 bases, J shed 1 base, and the junction held 6 bases outside the gene matches. CDR3 size: 14 residues. The germline V gene encodes CDR1 MNHEY and CDR2 SMNVEV (reference sequence). This CDR3 reads CASKSGGIQETQYF. The CDR3 DNA is TGTGCCAGCAAGTCAGGGGGAATCCAAGAGACCCAGTACTTC.

This clonotype was recorded at least ten times. The rearrangement links TRBV30 to TRBJ1-1; D not resolved. CDR1 GTSNPN and CDR2 SVGIG come from the germline V gene (reference sequence). The CDR3 contains 12 residues. V gave up 3 bases and J gave up 3 bases, with 8 bases separating them. The CDR3 DNA reads TGTGCCTGGAGACCCCGCGACACTGAAGCTTTCTTT. It specifies CAWRPRDTEAFF.

This clonotype was found many times. The V and J genes are TRBV20-1 and TRBJ1-1; the D gene is possibly TRBD1 (5 bases). The germline gives CDR1 DFQATT, CDR2 SNEGSKA (reference sequence). This CDR3 comprises 14 residues. Trimming removed 5 bases at V and 0 bases at J, with 13 bases between. The CDR3 nucleotides read TGCAGTGCTGATCGTGGGGGGTTGAACACTGAAGCTTTCTTT. Its protein product is CSADRGGLNTEAFF.

At least ten counts were recorded for this clonotype. The chain carries TRBV29-1 and TRBJ2-7, with D perhaps TRBD1 or TRBD2 (6 bases each). CDR1 and CDR2 from the germline V gene are SQVTM and ANQGSEA. The CDR3 contains 12 residues. V was pared by 0 bases and J by 7 bases, with 10 bases between. CDR3 sequence (DNA): TGCAGCGTTGAAGAGGGGGGCAGGGAGCAGTACTTC. It yields the protein CSVEEGGREQYF.

Many counts were recorded for this clonotype. The J gene is TRBJ1-6, the V gene TRBV6-1; the match to TRBD1 covers 7 bases. The CDR3 spans 15 residues. The V gene end was trimmed by 6 bases and the J gene end by 5 bases; junction bases not matched to a gene: 7. Germline CDR1 is MNHNS and CDR2 is SASEGT. The CDR3, as DNA: TGTGCCAGCAGCCGGACAGGTTTCAATAATTCACCCCTCCACTTT. This translates into CASSRTGFNNSPLHF.

The CDR3 reads CASSLLAGAKNIQYF. In DNA, the CDR3 is TGTGCCAGCAGCTTGCTAGCGGGAGCCAAAAACATTCAGTACTTC. The gene calls are TRBV5-5 and TRBJ2-4, with 8 nucleotides matching TRBD2. Germline V lookup: CDR1 SGHKS, CDR2 YYEKEE (reference sequence). J gave up 0 bases and V 1 base, and 0 bases lay outside the gene matches. The CDR3 is 15 amino acids.

Ten or more counts support this clonotype. A read error may produce the germline difference seen at one junction end. The V gene is TRBV7-7, the J gene TRBJ2-5; D may correspond to TRBD1 or TRBD2 (6 bases each). The CDR3 sequence is 14 residues long. The germline V gene has CDR1 SSHAT and CDR2 FNYEAQ (reference sequence). CDR3 amino acids: CASSPRGAGETQYF. DNA of the CDR3: TGTGCTAGCAGCCCGAGGGGGGCCGGGGAGACCCAGTACTTC. The variable domain in full, with the rest retrieved from reference TRBV7-7 and TRBJ2-5, is GAGVSQSPRYKVTKRGQDVTLRCDPISSHATLYWYQQALGQGPEFLTYFNYEAQPDKSGLPSDRFSAERPEGSISTLTIQRTEQRDSAMYRCASSPRGAGETQYFGPGTRLLVL.

The chain carries TRBV20-1 and TRBJ1-1; no reliable D call. The CDR3 extends over 14 amino acids. The germline V and J ends were trimmed by 1 base and 3 bases, with 12 bases remaining between them. CDR1 DFQATT and CDR2 SNEGSKA come from the germline V gene (reference sequence). The CDR3 spells CSARADPRDTEAFF. CDR3 sequence (DNA): TGCAGTGCTAGAGCGGACCCGAGGGACACTGAAGCTTTCTTT.

This clonotype was recorded at least ten times. The chain is built from TRBV5-1 and TRBJ1-6; D not resolved. Germline V gene lookup returns CDR1 SGHRS and CDR2 YFSETQ. V was clipped by 0 bases and J by 8 bases, with 12 bases between them. The length of the CDR3 is 15 residues. Here the CDR3 reads CASSLAVRVDSPLHF. CDR3 in DNA: TGCGCCAGCAGCTTGGCGGTCCGCGTGGATTCACCCCTCCACTTT.

This clonotype was detected many times. The chain recombines TRBV12-5 with TRBJ2-4, with D perhaps TRBD1 (6 bases). The germline V gene encodes CDR1 LGHNT and CDR2 FRNRAP. With 2 bases removed from V and 1 base from J, the gap between germline ends came to 6 bases. The CDR3 length is 14 residues. CDR3: CASGLRGAKNIQYF. The CDR3, as DNA: TGTGCTAGTGGTTTGAGGGGGGCCAAAAACATTCAGTACTTC.

Remarks on this clonotype: A much larger clone is a single base away; this may be a read error. The chain links TRBV9 to TRBJ2-2, with D perhaps TRBD2 (6 bases). This CDR3 is built from 15 residues. Trimming cost V 0 bases and J 4 bases, with 10 bases left between them. Germline CDR1 is SGDLS and CDR2 is YYNGEE. The CDR3 here is CASSVDLASTGELFF. The CDR3 coding sequence is TGTGCCAGCAGCGTAGATCTAGCGAGCACCGGGGAGCTGTTTTTT. The variable domain in full, with the rest retrieved from reference TRBV9 and TRBJ2-2, is DSGVTQTPKHLITATGQRVTLRCSPRSGDLSVYWYQQSLDQGLQFLIQYYNGEERAKGNILERFSAQQFPDLHSELNLSSLELGDSALYFCASSVDLASTGELFFGEGSRLTVL.

This clonotype was found many times. CDR3 sequence reads: CASSIGWNQPQHF. In nucleotides, the CDR3 is TGCGCCAGCAGCATAGGGTGGAATCAGCCCCAGCATTTT. V and J are TRBV5-1 and TRBJ1-5; D not resolved. Germline CDR1 SGHRS, CDR2 YFSETQ. The length of the CDR3 is 13 residues. V dropped 4 bases and J dropped 4 bases, with 9 bases sitting between them. Based on the CDR3 plus reference TRBV5-1 and TRBJ1-5, the full variable domain is KAGVTQTPRYLIKTRGQQVTLSCSPISGHRSVSWYQQTPGQGLQFLFEYFSETQRNKGNFPGRFSGRQFSNSRSEMNVSTLELGDSALYLCASSIGWNQPQHFGDGTRLSIL.

This clonotype appeared many times. The chain links TRBV3-1 to TRBJ2-2; no clear D. Trimming took off 1 base at V and 3 bases at J, with 15 bases between the two ends. Germline lookup yields CDR1 LGHDT and CDR2 YNNKEL (reference sequence). The CDR3 spans 17 residues. The CDR3 loop is CASSQGSLGLHTGELFF. In DNA, the CDR3 is TGTGCCAGCAGCCAAGGGTCTCTTGGGCTACACACCGGGGAGCTGTTTTTT. The full variable domain, with the rest looked up from reference TRBV3-1 and TRBJ2-2, is DTAVSQTPKYLVTQMGNDKSIKCEQNLGHDTMYWYKQDSKKFLKIMFSYNNKELIINETVPNRFSPKSPDKAHLNLHINSLELGDSAVYFCASSQGSLGLHTGELFFGEGSRLTVL.

Many counts were recorded for this clonotype. The chain joins TRBV20-1 to TRBJ2-1, with 7 bases that match TRBD1. After removal of 5 bases from V and 0 bases from J, the junction contained 4 bases not matched to a gene. The CDR3 is made up of 14 amino acids. Germline V gene data show CDR1 as DFQATT and CDR2 as SNEGSKA (reference sequence). CDR3: CSAPGQVSYNEQFF. CDR3 sequence (DNA): TGCAGTGCTCCTGGACAGGTCTCCTACAATGAGCAGTTCTTC.

In this sample, this clonotype turned up many times. The J gene is TRBJ1-1, the V gene TRBV7-9; D gene ambiguous. The CDR3 is 11 residues long. Per germline, CDR1 SEHNR and CDR2 FQNEAQ (reference sequence). V was clipped by 4 bases and J by 8 bases, with 8 bases between them. The CDR3 sequence is CASSSRLEAFF. In DNA, the CDR3 is TGTGCCAGCAGCTCTCGGTTGGAAGCTTTCTTT.

This clonotype came up many times. One end of the junction does not line up with germline, which may come from a read error. The chain uses TRBV6-1 and TRBJ2-6, with D perhaps matching TRBD1 (6 bases). The CDR3 is 15 amino acids. Germline CDR1 reads MNHNS; CDR2 reads SASEGT. The CDR3: CASREAGDGANVLTF. CDR3 nucleotides: TGTGCCAGCAGAGAAGCAGGGGACGGGGCCAACGTCCTGACTTTC.

This clonotype was detected many times. The chain combines TRBV19 with TRBJ1-1; TRBD1 aligns across 7 bases. Germline CDR1 reads LNHDA; CDR2 reads SQIVND (reference sequence). This CDR3 has 12 residues. Trimming at V came to 9 bases and at J to 9 bases, leaving 10 bases not matched to a gene. CDR3 residues: CASGTANVQAFF. For the CDR3, the DNA is TGTGCCAGCGGGACAGCAAACGTCCAAGCTTTCTTT.

This clonotype was seen many times. This sequence joins TRBV12-3 or TRBV12-4 and TRBJ1-3; D is unresolved. This CDR3 has 14 amino acids. Trimming removed 5 bases at V and 0 bases at J, with 8 bases between. The DNA for the CDR3 is TGTGCCAGCAGTATAGACGGCTCTGGAAACACCATATATTTT. The encoded protein is CASSIDGSGNTIYF.

This clonotype was seen ten or more times. The chain is built from TRBV12-3 or TRBV12-4 and TRBJ1-2; the D is unclear. The V and J ends lost 7 bases and 5 bases respectively, with 11 bases between them. The length of the CDR3 is 12 residues. The CDR3 coding sequence is TGTGCCAGCACTCCAGGATTGTATGGCTACACCTTC. It is translated as CASTPGLYGYTF.

In this sample, this clonotype turned up many times. The V gene is TRBV5-1, the J gene TRBJ1-2; 9 bases match TRBD1. The germline gives CDR1 SGHRS, CDR2 YFSETQ. V lost 1 base to trimming and J lost 7 bases; unmatched junction nucleotides: 8. The CDR3 is 15 residues long. In DNA form, the CDR3 reads TGCGCCAGCAGCTTGTCGGGACAGGGTCAATCTGGCTACACCTTC. It is translated as CASSLSGQGQSGYTF. The full variable domain, in which reference TRBV5-1 and TRBJ1-2 provide the parts outside the CDR3, is KAGVTQTPRYLIKTRGQQVTLSCSPISGHRSVSWYQQTPGQGLQFLFEYFSETQRNKGNFPGRFSGRQFSNSRSEMNVSTLELGDSALYLCASSLSGQGQSGYTFGSGTRLTVV.

This clonotype occurred many times. The chain uses TRBV7-8 and TRBJ2-5, with D unclear. V lost 1 base and J lost 5, with 11 bases in between. Germline assignment: CDR1 SGHVS and CDR2 FQNEAQ. The CDR3 spans 14 residues. CDR3 DNA: TGTGCCAGCAGCTTAGGTGGCGTTCGGGAGACCCAGTACTTC. Protein product: CASSLGGVRETQYF.

This clonotype was observed at least ten times. The chain uses TRBV5-1 and TRBJ2-7, with D perhaps TRBD1 (6 bases). The CDR3 length is 15 residues. V was trimmed by 5 bases and J by 3 bases, leaving 18 bases between them. Germline V gives CDR1 SGHRS, CDR2 YFSETQ. The CDR3 nucleotides are TGCGCCAGCAGGGAGGACAGCTCCTTAATCTACGAGCAGTACTTC. Encoded protein: CASREDSSLIYEQYF.

Many counts were recorded for this clonotype. The chain employs TRBV6-5 and TRBJ2-7; 9 bases agree with TRBD1. With 2 bases clipped from V and 3 bases from J, the junction kept 5 bases outside the gene matches. The germline CDR1 and CDR2 sequences are MNHEY and SVGAGI. This CDR3 has 15 amino acids. Here the CDR3 DNA reads TGTGCCAGCAGTTACGCCGGGGACAGGGTCTACGAGCAGTACTTC. Translating gives CASSYAGDRVYEQYF.

This clonotype has at least ten counts. The rearrangement uses TRBV30 and TRBJ2-2; 8 positions agree with TRBD2. V was pared by 6 bases and J by 8 bases, with 11 bases of the junction left unmatched. Germline V gene sequence: CDR1 GTSNPN, CDR2 SVGIG (reference sequence). This CDR3 has 14 residues. As DNA, the CDR3 is TGTGCCTGCGTTCCGGGACTAGTGGGGGGGGAGCTGTTTTTT. This encodes CACVPGLVGGELFF.

This clonotype has at least ten counts. The chain links TRBV7-3 to TRBJ2-7; D not certain. The CDR3 consists of 13 residues. The germline gives CDR1 SGHTA, CDR2 FQGTGA. Trimming left V 0 bases short and J 5 bases short, with 8 bases between. The CDR3 sequence is CASSLTWIDEQYF. CDR3 DNA: TGTGCCAGCAGCTTAACTTGGATTGACGAGCAGTACTTC. Full variable domain (outside the CDR3, taken from reference TRBV7-3 and TRBJ2-7): GAGVSQTPSNKVTEKGKYVELRCDPISGHTALYWYRQSLGQGPEFLIYFQGTGAADDSGLPNDRFFAVRPEGSVSTLKIQRTERGDSAVYLCASSLTWIDEQYFGPGTRLTVT.

This clonotype was seen ten or more times. The chain couples TRBV7-3 to TRBJ1-2; maybe TRBD1 (5 bases). CDR3 length equals 14 residues. Trimming removed 4 bases at V and 5 bases at J, with 14 bases between. Germline V gene sequence: CDR1 SGHTA, CDR2 FQGTGA. In nucleotides, the CDR3 is TGTGCCAGCAGCTCGGGACCGGATGGTTATGGCTACACCTTC. Its translation: CASSSGPDGYGYTF.